Below are 10 T cell receptor beta chains sequenced from a single sample in a study of tumor-infiltrating lymphocytes in oesophageal squamous cell carcinoma. One entry per CDR3 protein results from TCRdb running MiXCR on the PCR reads. The data show over 15,000 distinct CDR3 sequences, with under 40% seen just once and almost 7% held by the top ten. The sequenced material came from blood. The receptors derive from a male donor with esophageal squamous cell carcinoma.

The chain is built from TRBV7-2 and TRBJ2-3, with D unresolved. The J call may be incorrect, as the DNA end agrees better with TRBJ2-7. The CDR3 length is 16 residues. Germline V gene sequence: CDR1 SGHTA, CDR2 FQGNSA. The CDR3 spells CASSADPLISPYEQYF. The CDR3, as DNA: TGTGCCAGCAGCGCGGACCCTCTCATATCCCCCTACGAGCAGTACTTC.

With respect to this clonotype: The CDR3 end shows no conserved phenylalanine or tryptophan, and so a read error is likely. Because the CDR3's place on the DNA is in doubt, the DNA is left out and the CDR3 is given as listed by TCRdb. J is TRBJ2-1 and V is TRBV24-1; TRBD1 was called by the table and not checked on the DNA. CDR1 and CDR2 (germline): KGHDR, SFDVKD. The CDR3 is 18 residues long, counting both termini. The CDR3 here is CATSDPTEGEYYGYTFGS.

Comment on this clonotype: No conserved phenylalanine or tryptophan is present at the end of the CDR3, so a read error is the likely explanation. No DNA is shown, since the ends of the CDR3 on it are uncertain; the CDR3 is the one TCRdb lists. The chain recombines TRBV12-3 or TRBV12-4 with TRBJ2-3; the table's D call TRBD2 went unverified against the DNA. Both ends counted, the CDR3 spans 17 residues. The CDR3 spells CASSPSRYSYNEQFFGA.

This clonotype was seen many times. V gene TRBV5-1 combines with J gene TRBJ2-1; a weak D match, TRBD2 (7 bases). The germline V gene encodes CDR1 SGHRS and CDR2 YFSETQ. V was pared by 0 bases and J by 6 bases, with 10 bases between. The CDR3 is 14 amino acids. CDR3 sequence (DNA): TGCGCCAGCAGCTTGGTTGCGGGGGCCAATGAGCAGTTCTTC. Translation gives CASSLVAGANEQFF.

This clonotype has ten or more counts. This sequence joins TRBV7-9 and TRBJ1-2; D remains unclear. V shed 1 base and J shed 7 bases, with 10 bases lying between them. Germline lookup yields CDR1 SEHNR and CDR2 FQNEAQ (reference sequence). This CDR3 contains 13 residues. DNA of the CDR3: TGTGCCAGCAGCTTAGAATACGGGAGTGGCTACACCTTC. Translation: CASSLEYGSGYTF. Full variable domain (outside the CDR3, taken from reference TRBV7-9 and TRBJ1-2): DTGVSQNPRHKITKRGQNVTFRCDPISEHNRLYWYRQTLGQGPEFLTYFQNEAQLEKSRLLSDRFSAERPKGSFSTLEIQRTEQGDSAMYLCASSLEYGSGYTFGSGTRLTVV.

This clonotype was recorded many times. V and J are TRBV4-2 and TRBJ2-6; possible D gene TRBD1, 5 bases. The CDR3 has 20 amino acids. The germline V gene has CDR1 LGHNA and CDR2 YNFKEQ. With 0 bases removed from V and 0 bases from J, the gap between germline ends came to 18 bases. The CDR3 DNA reads as TGTGCCAGCAGCCAAGAAGGAGCAGGGCAAATTTACTCTGGGGCCAACGTCCTGACTTTC. As protein: CASSQEGAGQIYSGANVLTF.

In this sample, this clonotype is medium-sized. V and J are TRBV28 and TRBJ2-1; 10 bases are a match to TRBD2. The CDR3 contains 19 residues. The V gene's germline CDR1 is MDHEN and CDR2 SYDVKM. Trimming at V came to 5 bases and at J to 1 base, leaving 14 bases not matched to a gene. In DNA form, the CDR3 reads TGTGCCAGCAGTGCCCCCCCTGGGACTAGCGCCTCATCCTACAATGAGCAGTTCTTC. This sequence encodes CASSAPPGTSASSYNEQFF.

The table lists this clonotype with a few counts. Possible read error: a much larger clone is one base away. Here the CDR3 DNA reads TGTGCCAGCAGCCTTGGGGCAGGTAGCACCGGGGAGCTGTTTTTT. Amino acids: CASSLGAGSTGELFF. The V gene is TRBV5-5, the J gene TRBJ2-2, with D possibly TRBD1 on 5 matching bases. Trimming took off 4 bases at V and 4 bases at J, with 14 bases between the two ends. The germline V gene has CDR1 SGHKS and CDR2 YYEKEE (reference sequence). The CDR3 is 15 amino acids.

By its share, this clonotype is medium-sized. The chain joins TRBV7-3 to TRBJ2-7; 8 nucleotides align to TRBD1. With 3 bases clipped from V and 2 bases from J, the junction kept 3 bases outside the gene matches. The CDR3 has 14 amino acids. CDR1 and CDR2 from the germline V gene are SGHTA and FQGTGA. The CDR3 region has the DNA TGTGCCAGCAGCTTGGGGACAGGAGCCTACGAGCAGTACTTC. Amino acid sequence: CASSLGTGAYEQYF.

The rearrangement uses TRBV7-6 and TRBJ2-5; D assignment may be TRBD1 or TRBD2 (5 bases each). The J call may be wrong; the DNA end is better matched by TRBJ2-7. CDR3 length: 15 amino acids. Germline CDR1 is SGHVS and CDR2 is FNYEAQ. In DNA, the CDR3 is TGTGCCAGCAGCTTACAAGCCGGGACCTATTACGAGCAGTACTTC. This encodes CASSLQAGTYYEQYF.